The 2 T cell receptor beta chains below all came from one sample that was sequenced in a study of identical twins (dated by TCRdb to between 2015 and 2016). Preparation of the library involved 5' RACE. The sequencer was an Illumina HiSeq 2000. The raw public data were reprocessed by TCRdb itself: fastp quality trimming at Q25, MiXCR clonotype calling, in-frame beta chains only. Here each entry gathers all rows of one CDR3 protein and keeps the most common genes and DNA. The sample table shows hundreds of thousands of distinct CDR3 sequences, and around 8.8% are seen once. The ten largest clones capture approximately 2% of the sample. The same sample was also used in a study of yellow fever vaccine responses in identical twins.

The sample consisted of memory (CD45RO+) T cells sorted from blood. Read against the paper, the sample's cell subset or site label means: CD45RO+ enriched T cells. Receptors originate from a woman under 30 in good health.

This clonotype has more than one count but fewer than ten. The V and J genes are TRBV18 and TRBJ2-1, with 11 nucleotides matching TRBD2. The germline V gene has CDR1 KGHSH and CDR2 LQKENI. V was pared by 2 bases and J by 8 bases, with 8 bases of the junction left unmatched. The CDR3 length is 16 residues. The CDR3 nucleotides read TGTGCCAGCTCACCAACTAGCGGGAGCCCCAGGGATGAGCAGTTCTTC. As protein: CASSPTSGSPRDEQFF.

There are many counts of this clonotype. The genes are TRBV12-3 or TRBV12-4 and TRBJ1-5, with unresolved D. V lost 3 bases, J lost 1 base, and 7 bases lay in between. CDR3 length equals 14 residues. The CDR3 DNA reads TGTGCCAGCAGTTTCTCCACCAGCAATCAGCCCCAGCATTTT. Protein: CASSFSTSNQPQHF.